These T cell receptor beta chains were read from a single sample in a study of blood T cell repertoires in COVID-19. Clones were read by immunoSEQ multiplex PCR, and TCRdb kept only the in-frame ones, dropping some. The repertoire has 300,000 to 350,000 clones, approximately 85% of them found once; the top ten carry under 2.5%. The specimen sequenced was PBMCs or T cells enriched from blood (not recorded which). These TCRs come from a man in his thirties or forties who had recovered from COVID-19. The CDR3 runs from the conserved cysteine through the conserved F or W. The order of the fields is J gene, V gene, D gene, clone size, CDR3 DNA, CDR3 protein. A D gene is named only where the DNA matches it firmly. Rows may omit the clone size; those that give it use once, few, many or a size class.

>TRBJ1-5|TRBV29-1|.|.
TGCAGCGTTAGGAGGGATAGCAATCAGCCCCAGCATTTT
CSVRRDSNQPQHF
>TRBJ1-2|TRBV25-1|.|.
TGTGCCAGCAGTGAATGGACAGATAATGGCTACACCTTC
CASSEWTDNGYTF
>TRBJ2-1|TRBV10-3|.|.
TGTGCCATCAGTGAGTCGAGCGGGTACGATTACAATGAGCAGTTCTTC
CAISESSGYDYNEQFF
>TRBJ2-1|TRBV2|.|.
TGTGCCAGCAGTGGGAGGGGTGGCGAGCAGTTCTTC
CASSGRGGEQFF
>TRBJ1-3|TRBV5-1|.|.
TGCGCCAGCAGCTTGTTAGGGGATCACTCTGGAAACACCATATATTTT
CASSLLGDHSGNTIYF
>TRBJ1-1|TRBV6-2/TRBV6-3|.|.
TGTGCCAGCAGTCACCAGACAGAAAACACTGAAGCTTTCTTT
CASSHQTENTEAFF
>TRBJ1-1|TRBV13|.|.
TGTGCCAGCAGCTCCCGACGTATGGCAGGGTATCACACTGAAGCTTTCTTT
CASSSRRMAGYHTEAFF
>TRBJ1-1|TRBV4-1|.|.
TGCGCCAGCACCTCAACAGTGAACACTGAAGCTTTCTTT
CASTSTVNTEAFF
>TRBJ2-7|TRBV29-1|.|.
TGCAGCGCGGTACGAGGGGGTAGAAGCTACGAGCAGTACTTC
CSAVRGGRSYEQYF
>TRBJ1-2|TRBV29-1|.|.
TGCAGCGTTGTGTCGGAGAACTATGGCTACACCTTC
CSVVSENYGYTF
>TRBJ1-1|TRBV20-1|.|once
TGCAGTGCTAGAGAGTCCCGGGTCGCTTTCTTT
CSARESRVAFF
>TRBJ1-1|TRBV7-8|.|once
TGTGCCAGCAGCTTAGATCAGAACACTGAAGCTTTCTTT
CASSLDQNTEAFF
>TRBJ1-1|TRBV15|.|.
TGTGCCACCAGCCTGGAGAGGAACACTGAAGCTTTCTTT
CATSLERNTEAFF
>TRBJ1-2|TRBV2|TRBD1|.
TGTGCCAGCAGTGTTAATTCGAGGGGGCACCGCGGTGGCTACACCTTC
CASSVNSRGHRGGYTF
>TRBJ2-5|TRBV5-6|TRBD2|.
TGTGCCAGCAGCTTTCCTAGCGGGGGCCTCCGAGAGACCCAGTACTTC
CASSFPSGGLRETQYF
>TRBJ2-7|TRBV18|TRBD2|.
TGTGCCAGCTCACCGCGGGAGTACGAGCAGTACTTC
CASSPREYEQYF
>TRBJ2-7|TRBV23-1|.|.
TGCGCCAGCAGTCAATCGAGGGTTGGAACAGATCCCTCCTACGAGCAGTACTTC
CASSQSRVGTDPSYEQYF
>TRBJ1-2|TRBV2|.|.
TGTGCCAGCAGTGAAGTCGATTCAGGTGGCTACACCTTC
CASSEVDSGGYTF
>TRBJ1-3|TRBV4-1|.|.
TGCGCCAGCTTAGCCAATCCAGCCAGCAACACCATATATTTT
CASLANPASNTIYF
>TRBJ1-2|TRBV13|TRBD1|.
TGTGCCAGCAGCTTGGGGACAGGGGACGATCGCTATGGCTACACCTTC
CASSLGTGDDRYGYTF
>TRBJ1-1|TRBV5-6|TRBD1|.
TGTGCCAGCAGCTTCGGACAGGGGAACACTGAAGCTTTCTTT
CASSFGQGNTEAFF
>TRBJ1-6|TRBV5-1|.|.
TGCGCCAGCAGCTGGTCACAGGGCTCTTCACCCCTCCACTTT
CASSWSQGSSPLHF
>TRBJ1-5|TRBV30|.|.
TGTGCCTGGAGTGTACGCCGACTCCCCGGTATGGTCAATCAGCCCCAGCATTTT
CAWSVRRLPGMVNQPQHF
>TRBJ2-1|TRBV30|.|.
TGTGCCTGGAGTGTAATACGGGACTACAATGAGCAGTTCTTC
CAWSVIRDYNEQFF
>TRBJ2-2|TRBV7-2|.|.
TGTGCCAGCAGCTTAGTGGCTGGGAACACCGGGGAGCTGTTTTTT
CASSLVAGNTGELFF
>TRBJ2-7|TRBV6-1|TRBD1|.
TGTGCCAGCAGTGATGACAGGGATGCCTACGAGCAGTACTTC
CASSDDRDAYEQYF
>TRBJ2-7|TRBV9|TRBD1|few
TGTGCCAGCAGCGTAGTGGGGACAGGGGGCGCCGAGCAGTACTTC
CASSVVGTGGAEQYF
>TRBJ2-2|TRBV5-5|TRBD1|few
TGTGCCAGCAGCGGGGGACAGGTGTTTCGAAAGAACACCGGGGAGCTGTTTTTT
CASSGGQVFRKNTGELFF
>TRBJ1-1|TRBV6-5|.|.
TGTGCCAGCAGCTACTCCGGGGGGAACACTGAAGCTTTCTTT
CASSYSGGNTEAFF
>TRBJ1-4|TRBV19|.|once
TGTGCCAGTAGTATGAGGGCAACTAATGAAAAACTGTTTTTT
CASSMRATNEKLFF
>TRBJ1-5|TRBV6-5|TRBD1|.
TGTGCCAGCAGTCCCCCAGGGGGCAGCAATCAGCCCCAGCATTTT
CASSPPGGSNQPQHF
>TRBJ1-1|TRBV2|.|.
TGTGCCAGCAGTTCGGGTCCCGGGAACACTGAAGCTTTCTTT
CASSSGPGNTEAFF
>TRBJ1-2|TRBV2|TRBD1|.
TGTGCCAGCGGGGGACAGGGGGCAAGTGGCTACACCTTC
CASGGQGASGYTF
>TRBJ1-2|TRBV23-1|.|.
TGCGCCAGACCTGCTGGGCCAGCTAACTTAAACTATGGCTACACCTTC
CARPAGPANLNYGYTF
>TRBJ1-4|TRBV24-1|TRBD1|.
TGTGCCACCAGTGACACCGGGACAGGGGCCCGAAAACTGTTTTTT
CATSDTGTGARKLFF
>TRBJ2-7|TRBV4-1|TRBD1|.
TGCGCCAGCAGCCAAGATCGGGCAGGGGGCTCCTACGAGCAGTACTTC
CASSQDRAGGSYEQYF